These 25 T cell receptor beta chains were sequenced from one sample in a study of T cell changes during pregnancy in multiple sclerosis. Profiling relied on immunoSEQ multiplex PCR, and the TCRdb table lists in-frame clones only, not all of them. The table shows tens of thousands of clones, with roughly 93% occurring only once. Sequenced here: peripheral blood, sampled in the third trimester of pregnancy. The receptors here all came from a female donor in good health, enrolled as a control in a pregnancy study.

This clone was counted once. V gene TRBV12-5 combines with J gene TRBJ2-5, with 8 nucleotides matching TRBD1. The germline gives CDR1 LGHNT, CDR2 FRNRAP. CDR3 length equals 14 residues. J was trimmed by 7 bases and V by 5 bases; bases with no gene match: 9. CDR3 DNA: TGTGCTAGTGGTGCGGACAGGGAGTCGGGGACCCAGTACTTC. Translated, it gives CASGADRESGTQYF. The full variable domain, its missing parts supplied by reference TRBV12-5 and TRBJ2-5, is DARVTQTPRHKVTEMGQEVTMRCQPILGHNTVFWYRQTMMQGLELLAYFRNRAPLDDSGMPKDRFSAEMPDATLATLKIQPSEPRDSAVYFCASGADRESGTQYFGPGTRLLVL.

This chain uses TRBV12-2 with TRBJ2-3; TRBD2 reflects the table's D call only, with no check against the DNA. TRBV12-2 is a pseudogene. The CDR3 is made up of 18 amino acids. The DNA of the CDR3 is TGTGCAAGTCGCTTAGAACCTCGTAGCGGGAGAGGGGCAGATACGCAGTATTTT. Translation: CASRLEPRSGRGADTQYF.

J is TRBJ2-3 and V is TRBV9, with D tentatively TRBD1 (5 bases). Per the germline V gene, CDR1 is SGDLS and CDR2 is YYNGEE. CDR3 length equals 14 residues. V lost 0 bases to trimming and J lost 1 base, with 6 bases between them. In DNA, the CDR3 is TGTGCCAGCAGCGTAGCAGGGCGCACAGATACGCAGTATTTT. Translated: CASSVAGRTDTQYF.

This clone is a singleton in its sample. The chain has TRBV10-3 and TRBJ2-7; 9 bases line up with TRBD1. The germline V gene encodes CDR1 ENHRY and CDR2 SYGVKD. The CDR3 has 15 residues. V lost 9 bases to trimming and J lost 1 base; unmatched junction nucleotides: 10. This chain's CDR3 is CAITTGTGSSYEQYF. The CDR3 region has the DNA TGTGCCATTACAACCGGGACAGGGAGTTCCTACGAGCAGTACTTC.

The gene calls are TRBV2 and TRBJ2-3, with 12 bases fitting TRBD2. The junction had 3 bases not matched to a gene; V was cut back by 5 bases and J by 0 bases. Germline-derived CDR1 and CDR2 are SNHLY and FYNNEI. The CDR3 covers 16 residues. DNA of the CDR3: TGTGCCAGCAGTTTACTAGCGGGAGGTAGCACAGATACGCAGTATTTT. It translates to CASSLLAGGSTDTQYF.

CDR3 residues: CASSPTSGSRYF. The CDR3 nucleotides are TGTGCCAGCAGCCCCACTAGCGGGAGCCGGTATTTT. The chain couples TRBV4-2 to TRBJ2-3; 11 bases align to TRBD2. Germline V gene data show CDR1 as LGHNA and CDR2 as YNFKEQ. The CDR3 length is 12 residues. The V and J ends lost 4 bases and 14 bases, in that order; junction bases with no gene match: 5.

This chain uses TRBV2 with TRBJ1-1, with 7 bases that match TRBD1. CDR1 SNHLY and CDR2 FYNNEI come from the germline V gene. V was clipped by 2 bases and J by 0 bases; unmatched bases: 3. This CDR3 has 15 amino acids. The DNA for the CDR3 is TGTGCCAGCAGTGAAACGACAGGGTTGAACACTGAAGCTTTCTTT. Protein sequence: CASSETTGLNTEAFF.

This chain joins TRBV7-8 and TRBJ1-5; 8 bases align to TRBD1. V lost 5 bases, J lost 6 bases, and 12 bases stayed unmatched. The V gene's germline CDR1 is SGHVS and CDR2 FQNEAQ. The CDR3 sequence is 16 residues long. The CDR3 bases are TGTGCCAGCAGCCCCGATCCGGACAGGGCGGTTCAGCCCCAGCATTTT. Residues: CASSPDPDRAVQPQHF.

V usage is TRBV7-8 and J usage is TRBJ2-5; D not certain. The CDR3 runs 15 residues. Trimming removed 2 bases at V and 1 base at J, with 11 bases between. Germline CDR1 and CDR2: SGHVS and FQNEAQ. Written as DNA, the CDR3 is TGTGCCAGCAGCTTAAGGCAGTCTAGCCAAGAGACCCAGTACTTC. It yields the protein CASSLRQSSQETQYF. The full variable domain, its missing parts supplied by reference TRBV7-8 and TRBJ2-5, is GAGVSQSPRYKVAKRGQDVALRCDPISGHVSLFWYQQALGQGPEFLTYFQNEAQLDKSGLPSDRFFAERPEGSVSTLKIQRTQQEDSAVYLCASSLRQSSQETQYFGPGTRLLVL.

The rearrangement uses TRBV7-6 and TRBJ2-7; TRBD1 matches at 7 bases. Germline CDR1 SGHVS, CDR2 FNYEAQ. V lost 4 bases and J lost 3; bases outside the gene matches: 3. CDR3 length: 13 amino acids. The CDR3 DNA reads TGTGCCAGCAGCTCGGGACAGAGCTACGAGCAGTACTTC. Its translation is CASSSGQSYEQYF.

The V gene is TRBV5-4, the J gene TRBJ2-7; TRBD2 agrees at 13 bases. J gave up 5 bases and V 3 bases, and 14 bases lay outside the gene matches. CDR3 size: 18 residues. Looked up from germline, CDR1 is SGHNT and CDR2 is YYREEE (reference sequence). Written as DNA, the CDR3 is TGTGCCAGCAGCTCCTGGACTAGCGGGAGATTGGGGTTTAACGAGCAGTACTTC. Translating gives CASSSWTSGRLGFNEQYF.

The V call is TRBV10-1, the J call TRBJ2-7; TRBD1 aligns across 8 bases. With 6 bases clipped from V and 4 bases from J, the junction kept 8 bases outside the gene matches. CDR1 and CDR2 (germline): WNHNN, SYGVQD (reference sequence). CDR3 length equals 14 residues. The CDR3 region is CASRKDREAYEQYF. In DNA form, the CDR3 reads TGCGCCAGCAGGAAGGACAGGGAAGCGTACGAGCAGTACTTC.

This clone appeared a single time. The chain joins TRBV5-5 to TRBJ1-3; no clear D gene. Trimming cost V 1 base and J 2 bases, with 10 bases left between them. CDR1 is SGHKS and CDR2 is YYEKEE in the germline V gene (reference sequence). This CDR3 is 15 amino acids long. CDR3 region: CASSLSRAAGNTIYF. CDR3 bases: TGTGCCAGCAGCTTGTCTAGAGCCGCTGGAAACACCATATATTTT.

The rearrangement joins TRBV15 to TRBJ1-1, with 11 bases identical to TRBD1. V gave up 5 bases and J gave up 1 base; unmatched junction bases: 3. Germline V gene lookup returns CDR1 LNHNV and CDR2 YYDKDF (reference sequence). The length of the CDR3 is 15 residues. The CDR3 spells CATSQGQGANTEAFF. As DNA, the CDR3 is TGTGCCACCAGCCAAGGACAGGGGGCGAACACTGAAGCTTTCTTT.

The chain couples TRBV27 to TRBJ2-1; D call uncertain. This CDR3 has 14 amino acids. The germline V and J ends were trimmed by 0 bases and 2 bases, with 5 bases remaining between them. The germline CDR1 and CDR2 sequences are MNHEY and SMNVEV (reference sequence). For the CDR3, the DNA is TGTGCCAGCAGTTTATCGGCCCCCTACAATGAGCAGTTCTTC. Translating it yields CASSLSAPYNEQFF.

The gene calls are TRBV27 and TRBJ1-1; 7 bases line up with TRBD1. Germline lookup yields CDR1 MNHEY and CDR2 SMNVEV (reference sequence). The CDR3 is made up of 14 amino acids. V shed 8 bases and J 1 base; nucleotides not matched to a gene: 7. CDR3 residues: CASCPTGANTEAFF. CDR3 DNA: TGTGCCAGCTGCCCAACAGGGGCGAACACTGAAGCTTTCTTT.

J is TRBJ2-7 and V is TRBV19, with a weak D call TRBD1 (5 bases). V gave up 2 bases and J gave up 0 bases, with 8 bases separating them. Germline loops: CDR1 LNHDA, CDR2 SQIVND (reference sequence). This CDR3 is 14 amino acids long. For the CDR3, the DNA is TGTGCCAGTAGTATAAAAGGGGACTCCTACGAGCAGTACTTC. This translates into CASSIKGDSYEQYF.

The chain employs TRBV4-1 and TRBJ2-5, with 14 bases fitting TRBD2. CDR3 length: 16 amino acids. Germline trimming cut 3 bases from V and 3 bases from J; bases unmatched to any gene: 3. The germline V gene encodes CDR1 MGHRA and CDR2 YSYEKL. The CDR3 coding sequence is TGCGCCAGCAGCCACGGACTAGCGGGAGGAGAAGAGACCCAGTACTTC. Residues: CASSHGLAGGEETQYF.

V is TRBV30 and J is TRBJ2-7; tentative D call: TRBD2 (7 bases). Between the trimmed V and J ends, which lost 0 bases and 3 bases, there was a span of 12 bases. This CDR3 region has 14 residues. Per the germline V gene, CDR1 is GTSNPN and CDR2 is SVGIG (reference sequence). The CDR3, as DNA: TGTGCCTGGAGTGTATCGGGGGGCCGCTACGAGCAGTACTTC. This translates into CAWSVSGGRYEQYF.

The V gene is TRBV30, the J gene TRBJ2-5; the match to TRBD2 covers 9 bases. Germline-derived CDR1 and CDR2 are GTSNPN and SVGIG (reference sequence). V was pared by 4 bases and J by 1 base, with 4 bases of the junction left unmatched. The CDR3 sequence is 14 residues long. The CDR3, as DNA: TGTGCCTGGATTCCTAGCGGGATCCAAGAGACCCAGTACTTC. This gives the protein CAWIPSGIQETQYF.

The V call is TRBV5-1, the J call TRBJ2-7, with 9 positions matching TRBD1. Germline CDR1 and CDR2: SGHRS and YFSETQ. Germline trimming cut 0 bases from V and 5 bases from J; bases unmatched to any gene: 6. The CDR3 contains 15 residues. The CDR3 nucleotides read TGCGCCAGCAGCTTGGTCGGGACAGGGACCAACGAGCAGTACTTC. Amino acids: CASSLVGTGTNEQYF.

CDR3 protein: CASSLSAGRGLGNEQFF. CDR3 DNA: TGTGCCAGCAGTTTATCTGCCGGGAGGGGCCTAGGCAATGAGCAGTTCTTC. J is TRBJ2-1 and V is TRBV27; 8 bases match TRBD2. The germline gives CDR1 MNHEY, CDR2 SMNVEV (reference sequence). V dropped 0 bases and J dropped 6; count of bases not matched to a gene: 10. The CDR3 loop spans 17 amino acids.

V usage is TRBV6-6 and J usage is TRBJ2-4; a weak D match, TRBD2 (5 bases). CDR1 MNHNY and CDR2 SVGAGI come from the germline V gene (reference sequence). The CDR3 runs to 13 residues. V lost 10 bases to trimming and J lost 6 bases, with 16 bases between them. This CDR3 reads CATLKDGGNIQYF. CDR3 nucleotides: TGTGCCACCCTTAAGGATGGAGGAAACATTCAGTACTTC.

The chain employs TRBV6-1 and TRBJ1-1; 10 bases are a match to TRBD1. With V trimmed by 4 bases and J by 5 bases, 7 bases remained unmatched. The CDR3 spans 15 residues. From germline, CDR1 is MNHNS and CDR2 SASEGT. CDR3 amino acids: CASSGQRDRGTEAFF. CDR3 DNA sequence: TGTGCCAGCAGTGGCCAAAGGGACAGGGGAACTGAAGCTTTCTTT.

The chain carries TRBV5-8 and TRBJ2-4; D gene uncertain. From germline, CDR1 is SGHTS and CDR2 YDEGEE. The CDR3 spans 15 residues. Trimming stripped 0 bases from V and 1 base from J, with 8 bases between. In nucleotides, the CDR3 is TGTGCCAGCAGCTTGGTGTCCGGGGCCAAAAACATTCAGTACTTC. Protein: CASSLVSGAKNIQYF.